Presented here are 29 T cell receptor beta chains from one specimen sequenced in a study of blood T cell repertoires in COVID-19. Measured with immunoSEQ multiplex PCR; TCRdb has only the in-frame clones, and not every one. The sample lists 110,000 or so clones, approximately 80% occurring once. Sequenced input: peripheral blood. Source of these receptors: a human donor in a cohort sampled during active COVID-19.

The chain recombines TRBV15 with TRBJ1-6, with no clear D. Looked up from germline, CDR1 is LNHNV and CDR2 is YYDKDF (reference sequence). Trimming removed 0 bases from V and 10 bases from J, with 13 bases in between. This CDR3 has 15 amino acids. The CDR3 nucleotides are TGTGCCACCAGCAGAGATAACGGGGTAGGATCACCCCTCCACTTT. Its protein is CATSRDNGVGSPLHF.

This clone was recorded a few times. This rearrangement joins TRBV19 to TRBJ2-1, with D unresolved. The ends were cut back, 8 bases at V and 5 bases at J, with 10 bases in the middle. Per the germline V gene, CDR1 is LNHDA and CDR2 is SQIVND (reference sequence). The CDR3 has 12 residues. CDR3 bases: TGTGCCAGTGTGGCAGTTGACAATGAGCAGTTCTTC. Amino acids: CASVAVDNEQFF. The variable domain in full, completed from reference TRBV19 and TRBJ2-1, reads DGGITQSPKYLFRKEGQNVTLSCEQNLNHDAMYWYRQDPGQGLRLIYYSQIVNDFQKGDIAEGYSVSREKKESFPLTVTSAQKNPTAFYLCASVAVDNEQFFGPGTRLTVL.

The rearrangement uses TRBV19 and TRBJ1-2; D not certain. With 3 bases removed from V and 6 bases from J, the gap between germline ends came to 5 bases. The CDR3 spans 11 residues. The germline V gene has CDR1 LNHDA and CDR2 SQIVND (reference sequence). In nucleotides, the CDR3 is TGTGCCAGTAGTATCTCCCATGGCTACACCTTC. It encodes CASSISHGYTF.

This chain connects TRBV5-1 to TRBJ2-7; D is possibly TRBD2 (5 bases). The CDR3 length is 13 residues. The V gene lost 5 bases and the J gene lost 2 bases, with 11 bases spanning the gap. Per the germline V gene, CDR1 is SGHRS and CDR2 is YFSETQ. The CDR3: CASRPSGTYEQYF. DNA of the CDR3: TGCGCCAGCAGGCCAAGCGGTACCTACGAGCAGTACTTC.

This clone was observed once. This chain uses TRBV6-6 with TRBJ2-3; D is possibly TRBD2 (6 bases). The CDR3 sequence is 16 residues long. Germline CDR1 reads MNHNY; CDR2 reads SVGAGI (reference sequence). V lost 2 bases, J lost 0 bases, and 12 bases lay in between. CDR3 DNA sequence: TGTGCCAGCAGTTACCTAACGGCGGGAAGCACAGATACGCAGTATTTT. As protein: CASSYLTAGSTDTQYF.

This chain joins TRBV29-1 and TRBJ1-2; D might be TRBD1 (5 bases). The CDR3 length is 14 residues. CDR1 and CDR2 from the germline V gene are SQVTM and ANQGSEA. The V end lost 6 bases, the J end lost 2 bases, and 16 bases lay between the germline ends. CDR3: CSVPPTDRNYGYTF. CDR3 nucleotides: TGCAGCGTCCCCCCGACCGACAGAAACTATGGCTACACCTTC. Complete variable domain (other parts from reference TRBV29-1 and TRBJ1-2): SAVISQKPSRDICQRGTSLTIQCQVDSQVTMMFWYRQQPGQSLTLIATANQGSEATYESGFVIDKFPISRPNLTFSTLTVSNMSPEDSSIYLCSVPPTDRNYGYTFGSGTRLTVV.

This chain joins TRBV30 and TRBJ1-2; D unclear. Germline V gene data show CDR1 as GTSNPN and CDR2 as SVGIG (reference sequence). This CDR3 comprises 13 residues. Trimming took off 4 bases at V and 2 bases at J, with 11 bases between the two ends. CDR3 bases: TGTGCCTGGATTGAAGGCGGGAACTATGGCTACACCTTC. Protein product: CAWIEGGNYGYTF. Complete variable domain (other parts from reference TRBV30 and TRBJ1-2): SQTIHQWPATLVQPVGSPLSLECTVEGTSNPNLYWYRQAAGRGLQLLFYSVGIGQISSEVPQNLSASRPQDRQFILSSKKLLLSDSGFYLCAWIEGGNYGYTFGSGTRLTVV.

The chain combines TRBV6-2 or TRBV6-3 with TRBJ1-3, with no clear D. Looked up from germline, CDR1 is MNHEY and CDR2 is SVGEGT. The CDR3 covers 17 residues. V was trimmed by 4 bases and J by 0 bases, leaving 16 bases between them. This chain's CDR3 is CASSSAAGPSSGNTIYF. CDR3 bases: TGTGCCAGCAGTTCCGCGGCGGGCCCTAGCTCTGGAAACACCATATATTTT.

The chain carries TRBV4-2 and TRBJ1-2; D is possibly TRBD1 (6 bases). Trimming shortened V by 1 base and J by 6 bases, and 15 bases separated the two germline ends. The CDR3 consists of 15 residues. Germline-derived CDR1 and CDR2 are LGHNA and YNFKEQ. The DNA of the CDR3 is TGTGCCAGCAGCCAAGGGGGGCAGGGGACGGATGGCTACACCTTC. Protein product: CASSQGGQGTDGYTF.

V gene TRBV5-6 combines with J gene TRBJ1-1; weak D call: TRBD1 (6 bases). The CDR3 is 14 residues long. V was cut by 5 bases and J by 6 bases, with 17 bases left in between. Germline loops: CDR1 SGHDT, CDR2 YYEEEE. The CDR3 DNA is TGTGCCAGCAGAGCGCAGGGGTACATAGCTGAAGCTTTCTTT. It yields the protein CASRAQGYIAEAFF.

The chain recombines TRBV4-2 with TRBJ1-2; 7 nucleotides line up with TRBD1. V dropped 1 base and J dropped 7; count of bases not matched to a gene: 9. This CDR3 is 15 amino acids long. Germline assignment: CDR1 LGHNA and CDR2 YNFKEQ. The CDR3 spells CASSQGQGGGVGYTF. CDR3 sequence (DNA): TGTGCCAGCAGCCAAGGACAGGGAGGAGGAGTTGGCTACACCTTC.

The CDR3: CASRTGSDEKLFF. CDR3 in DNA: TGTGCCAGCAGGACAGGGAGCGATGAAAAACTGTTTTTT. This chain links TRBV6-5 with TRBJ1-4, with 7 bases aligning to TRBD1. The J segment lost 6 bases and the V segment lost 6 bases, leaving 4 bases of the junction unmatched. This CDR3 is 13 amino acids long. Looked up from germline, CDR1 is MNHEY and CDR2 is SVGAGI.

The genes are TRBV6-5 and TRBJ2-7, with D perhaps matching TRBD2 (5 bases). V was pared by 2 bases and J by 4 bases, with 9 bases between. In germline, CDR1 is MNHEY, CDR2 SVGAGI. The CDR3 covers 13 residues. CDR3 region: CASSYGLGYEQYF. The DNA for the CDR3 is TGTGCCAGCAGTTACGGACTGGGATACGAGCAGTACTTC.

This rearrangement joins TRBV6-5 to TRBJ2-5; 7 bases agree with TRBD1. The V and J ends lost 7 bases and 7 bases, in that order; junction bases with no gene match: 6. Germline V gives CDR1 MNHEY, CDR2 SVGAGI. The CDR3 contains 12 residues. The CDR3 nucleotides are TGTGCCAGCACCTGGCCAGGGGGGACCCAGTACTTC. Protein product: CASTWPGGTQYF.

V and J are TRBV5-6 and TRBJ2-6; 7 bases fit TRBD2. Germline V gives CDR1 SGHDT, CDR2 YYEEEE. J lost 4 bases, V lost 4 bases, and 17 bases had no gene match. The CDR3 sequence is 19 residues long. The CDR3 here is CASSGGGAGPGSGANVLTF. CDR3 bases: TGTGCCAGCAGCGGGGGAGGGGCAGGACCCGGGTCCGGGGCCAACGTCCTGACTTTC.

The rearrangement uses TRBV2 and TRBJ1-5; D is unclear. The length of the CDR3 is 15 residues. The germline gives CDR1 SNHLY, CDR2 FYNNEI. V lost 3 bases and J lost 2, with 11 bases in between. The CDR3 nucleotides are TGTGCCAGCAGTGACGGGGTTAGGGGCAATCAGCCCCAGCATTTT. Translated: CASSDGVRGNQPQHF.

The chain's CDR3 is CASSLLAGGLETQYF. CDR3 nucleotide sequence: TGTGCCAGTAGTCTTTTAGCGGGGGGGCTTGAGACCCAGTACTTC. The chain couples TRBV19 to TRBJ2-5; the match to TRBD2 covers 11 bases. Trimming removed 5 bases from V and 5 bases from J; junction bases left unmatched: 7. The germline V gene encodes CDR1 LNHDA and CDR2 SQIVND (reference sequence). This CDR3 has 15 amino acids.

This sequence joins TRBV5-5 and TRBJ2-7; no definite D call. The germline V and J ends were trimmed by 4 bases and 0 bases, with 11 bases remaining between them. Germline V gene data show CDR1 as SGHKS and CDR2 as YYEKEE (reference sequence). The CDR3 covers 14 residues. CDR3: CASSRRSSSYEQYF. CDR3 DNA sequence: TGTGCCAGCAGCCGAAGGAGTAGCTCCTACGAGCAGTACTTC.

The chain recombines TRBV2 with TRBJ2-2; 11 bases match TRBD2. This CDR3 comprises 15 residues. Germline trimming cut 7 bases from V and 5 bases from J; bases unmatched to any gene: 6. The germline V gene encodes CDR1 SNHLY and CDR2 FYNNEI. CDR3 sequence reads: CASKGASGGTGELFF. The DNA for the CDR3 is TGTGCCAGCAAAGGCGCTAGCGGGGGGACCGGGGAGCTGTTTTTT.

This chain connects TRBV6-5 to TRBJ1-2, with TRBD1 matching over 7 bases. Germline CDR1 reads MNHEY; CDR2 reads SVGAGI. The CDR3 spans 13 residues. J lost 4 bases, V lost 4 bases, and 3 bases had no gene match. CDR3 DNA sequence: TGTGCCAGCAGTTCGACAGGGACCTATGGCTACACCTTC. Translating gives CASSSTGTYGYTF.

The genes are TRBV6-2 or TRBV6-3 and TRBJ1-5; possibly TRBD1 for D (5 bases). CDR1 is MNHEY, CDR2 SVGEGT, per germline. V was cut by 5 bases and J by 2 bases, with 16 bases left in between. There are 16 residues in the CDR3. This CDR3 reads CASSVAGGGGNQPQHF. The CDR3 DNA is TGTGCCAGCAGTGTGGCGGGCGGGGGAGGCAATCAGCCCCAGCATTTT.

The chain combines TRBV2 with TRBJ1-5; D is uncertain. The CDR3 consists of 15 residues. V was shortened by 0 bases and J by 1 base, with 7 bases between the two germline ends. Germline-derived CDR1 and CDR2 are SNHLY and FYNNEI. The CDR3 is CASSEARVSNQPQHF. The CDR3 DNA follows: TGTGCCAGCAGTGAAGCCCGGGTAAGCAATCAGCCCCAGCATTTT.

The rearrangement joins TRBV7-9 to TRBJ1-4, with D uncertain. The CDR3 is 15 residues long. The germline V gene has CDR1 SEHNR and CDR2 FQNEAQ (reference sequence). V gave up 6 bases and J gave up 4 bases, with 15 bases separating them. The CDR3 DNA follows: TGTGCCAGCAGTACGTACCCCCGCGATAATGAAAAACTGTTTTTT. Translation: CASSTYPRDNEKLFF.

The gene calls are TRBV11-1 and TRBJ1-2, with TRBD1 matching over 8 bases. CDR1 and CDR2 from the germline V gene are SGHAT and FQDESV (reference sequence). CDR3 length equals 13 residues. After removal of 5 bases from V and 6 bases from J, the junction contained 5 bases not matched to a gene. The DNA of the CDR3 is TGTGCCAGCAGCCGCCGGACAGGGAATGGCTACACCTTC. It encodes CASSRRTGNGYTF.

CDR3 DNA sequence: TGTGCCAGCAGCCAACCCCCGGACAGTGCTAACTATGGCTACACCTTC. Translation gives CASSQPPDSANYGYTF. The chain combines TRBV4-2 with TRBJ1-2, with a tentative D call TRBD1 (6 bases). The CDR3 spans 16 residues. The germline V gene has CDR1 LGHNA and CDR2 YNFKEQ. Trimming left V 2 bases short and J 0 bases short, with 13 bases between.

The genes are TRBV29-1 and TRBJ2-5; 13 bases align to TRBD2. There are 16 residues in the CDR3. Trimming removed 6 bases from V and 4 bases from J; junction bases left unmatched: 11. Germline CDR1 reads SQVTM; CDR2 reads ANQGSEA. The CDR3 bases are TGCAGCGTGGCTAGAATGGGACTAGCGGGGATAGAGACCCAGTACTTC. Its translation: CSVARMGLAGIETQYF.

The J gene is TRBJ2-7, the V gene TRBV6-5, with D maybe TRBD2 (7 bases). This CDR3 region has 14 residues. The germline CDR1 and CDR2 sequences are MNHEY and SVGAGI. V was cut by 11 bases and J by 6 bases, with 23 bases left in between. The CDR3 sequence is CALARGQRGCEQYF. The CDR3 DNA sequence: TGTGCCCTCGCGCGGGGGCAACGAGGTTGCGAGCAGTACTTC.

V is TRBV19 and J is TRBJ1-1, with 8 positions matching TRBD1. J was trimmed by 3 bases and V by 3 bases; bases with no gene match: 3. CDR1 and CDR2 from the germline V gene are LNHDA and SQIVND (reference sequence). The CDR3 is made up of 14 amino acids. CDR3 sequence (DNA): TGTGCCAGTAGTATTACAGGGGGAGACACTGAAGCTTTCTTT. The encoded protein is CASSITGGDTEAFF.

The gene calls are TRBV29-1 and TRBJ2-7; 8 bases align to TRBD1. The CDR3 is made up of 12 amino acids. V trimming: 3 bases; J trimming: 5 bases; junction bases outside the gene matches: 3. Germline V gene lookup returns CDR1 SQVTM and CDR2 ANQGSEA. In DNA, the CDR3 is TGCAGCGTTGACGCAGGGGGCGACGAGCAGTACTTC. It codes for CSVDAGGDEQYF.